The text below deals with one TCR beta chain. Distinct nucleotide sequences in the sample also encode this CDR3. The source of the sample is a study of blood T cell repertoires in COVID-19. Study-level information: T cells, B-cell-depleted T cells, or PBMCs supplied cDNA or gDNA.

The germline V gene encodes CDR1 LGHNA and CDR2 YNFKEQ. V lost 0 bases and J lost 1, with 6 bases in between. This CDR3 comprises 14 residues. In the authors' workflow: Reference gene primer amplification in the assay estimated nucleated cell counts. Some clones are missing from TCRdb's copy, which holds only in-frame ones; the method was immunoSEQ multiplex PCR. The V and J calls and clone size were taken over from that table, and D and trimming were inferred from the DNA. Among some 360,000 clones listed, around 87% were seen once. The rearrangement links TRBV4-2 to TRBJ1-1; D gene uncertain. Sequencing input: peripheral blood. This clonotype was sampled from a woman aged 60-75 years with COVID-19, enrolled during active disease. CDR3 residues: CASSQDPRNTEAFF. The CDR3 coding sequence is TGTGCCAGCAGCCAAGATCCCCGGAACACTGAAGCTTTCTTT.